The TCR beta chain under discussion was sequenced for a study of PD-1 blockade in classical Hodgkin lymphoma. The repertoire was sequenced with immunoSEQ multiplex PCR; TCRdb's copy has only in-frame clones and lacks some. The repertoire holds around 28,000 clones, with about 86% as singletons. Germline CDR1 is SGHTA and CDR2 is FQGNSA. J gave up 4 bases and V 3 bases, and 4 bases lay outside the gene matches. The CDR3 extends over 15 amino acids. The time point here: cycle 4 day 1 (C4D1), after more than five weeks of nivolumab. All patients experienced relapse after autologous stem cell transplantation, and brentuximab vedotin exposure was variable. Researchers used magnetic negative selection to pull out pure CD4+ T cells from thawed PBMCs. This clone was detected a few times.

This chain joins TRBV7-2 and TRBJ1-2; 11 nucleotides agree with TRBD1. Specimen: CD4+ T cells from blood, collected before the fourth cycle of nivolumab. The TCR was taken from a human donor with classical Hodgkin lymphoma. In DNA form, the CDR3 reads TGTGCCAGCAGCTTGTGGACAGGGGGCAGCTATGGCTACACCTTC. It translates to CASSLWTGGSYGYTF.